These 11 T cell receptor beta chains share one sample of origin, sequenced in a study of T cells in Graves' hyperthyroidism and ophthalmopathy. Amplification yielded TCR beta CDR3 regions, with RNA transcripts as the source. During a first-round RT-PCR of the TCR CDR3, the HTBI primer set was used. Each CDR3 protein gets one entry after TCRdb re-called the multiplex PCR reads with MiXCR. The sample includes 340,000 or so distinct CDR3 sequences, about 21% of them seen just once. The source material was blood. These receptors all stem from a woman aged 50 to 60 with Graves' hyperthyroidism.

The genes are TRBV6-1 and TRBJ1-1; 7 positions match TRBD1. The CDR3 covers 16 residues. The V and J ends lost 7 bases and 4 bases, in that order; junction bases with no gene match: 15. The germline gives CDR1 MNHNS, CDR2 SASEGT. CDR3 loop: CASNQGGPPVGTEAFF. CDR3 nucleotide sequence: TGTGCCAGCAATCAGGGGGGCCCCCCGGTTGGCACTGAAGCTTTCTTT.

This clonotype has at least ten counts. This chain links TRBV5-1 with TRBJ2-1; D gene uncertain. This CDR3 has 14 residues. The germline CDR1 and CDR2 sequences are SGHRS and YFSETQ. Trimming took 4 bases from V and 5 from J, leaving 13 bases between them. Here the CDR3 DNA reads TGCGCCAGCAGCGCAACGACTGGGAACAATGAGCAGTTCTTC. This encodes CASSATTGNNEQFF. Full variable domain (missing parts from reference TRBV5-1 and TRBJ2-1): KAGVTQTPRYLIKTRGQQVTLSCSPISGHRSVSWYQQTPGQGLQFLFEYFSETQRNKGNFPGRFSGRQFSNSRSEMNVSTLELGDSALYLCASSATTGNNEQFFGPGTRLTVL.

This clonotype has at least ten counts. J is TRBJ1-5 and V is TRBV18; D gene uncertain. The germline gives CDR1 KGHSH, CDR2 LQKENI. This CDR3 region has 16 residues. The V and J ends lost 1 base and 5 bases respectively, with 15 bases between them. This CDR3 reads CASSPRSLVADQPQHF. DNA for the CDR3: TGTGCCAGCTCACCACGGTCTCTTGTGGCCGATCAGCCCCAGCATTTT.

As for this clonotype: A much larger clone differs by one base, so this may be a read error. This CDR3 reads CASHDRGRRVGGQFF. The CDR3 DNA sequence: TGTGCCAGCCATGACCGGGGCAGACGGGTTGGTGGGCAGTTCTTC. The V gene is TRBV28, the J gene TRBJ2-1, with D perhaps being TRBD1 or TRBD2 (5 bases each). The CDR3 covers 15 residues. V lost 8 bases to trimming and J lost 12 bases, with 26 bases between them. CDR1 MDHEN and CDR2 SYDVKM come from the germline V gene. Based on the CDR3 plus reference TRBV28 and TRBJ2-1, the full variable domain is DVKVTQSSRYLVKRTGEKVFLECVQDMDHENMFWYRQDPGLGLRLIYFSYDVKMKEKGDIPEGYSVSREKKERFSLILESASTNQTSMYLCASHDRGRRVGGQFFGPGTRLTVL.

This clonotype was seen at least ten times. The genes are TRBV7-2 and TRBJ2-5; TRBD2 matches at 8 bases. Germline-derived CDR1 and CDR2 are SGHTA and FQGNSA. Trimming took 8 bases from V and 1 from J; bases not matched to a gene: 9. This CDR3 region has 15 residues. CDR3 sequence reads: CASRRASGPQETQYF. The CDR3 DNA is TGTGCCAGCCGCCGGGCTAGCGGGCCCCAAGAGACCCAGTACTTC.

This clonotype was seen many times. This sequence joins TRBV12-3 or TRBV12-4 and TRBJ1-6; no clear D. Trimming removed 3 bases from V and 2 bases from J, with 8 bases in between. CDR3 size: 15 residues. CDR3 amino acids: CASSFWGTYNSPLHF. CDR3 DNA: TGTGCCAGCAGTTTTTGGGGAACCTATAATTCACCCCTCCACTTT.

A few counts support this clonotype. A clone one base away is much larger, so this may be a read error. The V call is TRBV9, the J call TRBJ2-5; no definite D call. Germline V CDR1 and CDR2: SGDLS, YYNGEE. The length of the CDR3 is 16 residues. Here the CDR3 DNA reads TGTGCCAGCAGCGAAGGACCCCTCGTGGGAAAAGAGGCCCAGTACTTC. Amino acids: CASSEGPLVGKEAQYF.

The chain links TRBV4-1 to TRBJ2-7; no reliable D call. In germline, CDR1 is MGHRA, CDR2 YSYEKL. This CDR3 comprises 18 residues. V lost 7 bases and J lost 2, with 27 bases in between. The DNA of the CDR3 is TGCGCCAGCACCCTAATTCCCTTGGGCGCCGAGACCACCTACGAGCAGTACTTC. This sequence encodes CASTLIPLGAETTYEQYF.

This clonotype was seen a handful of times. The rearrangement uses TRBV5-1 and TRBJ2-3; 10 bases fit TRBD1. V lost 3 bases, J lost 5 bases, and 6 bases stayed unmatched. Germline values: CDR1 SGHRS, CDR2 YFSETQ. The CDR3 covers 15 residues. Here the CDR3 DNA reads TGCGCCAGCAGCTCCAAACGGACAGGGGGAGATACGCAGTATTTT. The encoded protein is CASSSKRTGGDTQYF. The whole variable domain, remainder taken from reference TRBV5-1 and TRBJ2-3, is KAGVTQTPRYLIKTRGQQVTLSCSPISGHRSVSWYQQTPGQGLQFLFEYFSETQRNKGNFPGRFSGRQFSNSRSEMNVSTLELGDSALYLCASSSKRTGGDTQYFGPGTRLTVL.

In this sample, this clonotype turned up many times. The genes are TRBV7-8 and TRBJ1-1; 7 nucleotides agree with TRBD1. The CDR3 spans 14 residues. V gave up 5 bases and J gave up 2 bases; unmatched junction bases: 5. CDR1 SGHVS and CDR2 FQNEAQ come from the germline V gene. CDR3 coding DNA: TGTGCCAGCAGCAAGGGACAGATCAACACTGAAGCTTTCTTT. Translated, it gives CASSKGQINTEAFF.

This clonotype was detected many times. The chain combines TRBV28 with TRBJ2-2; D is perhaps TRBD1 (5 bases). The V and J ends lost 6 bases and 6 bases respectively, with 17 bases between them. Germline V gene lookup returns CDR1 MDHEN and CDR2 SYDVKM. There are 15 residues in the CDR3. Here the CDR3 DNA reads TGTGCCAGCAGGCAGGGCAGGGCGTTTGCCGGGGAGCTGTTTTTT. Encoded protein: CASRQGRAFAGELFF.